The text below deals with one TCR beta chain. These data are taken from a study of Ad26.COV2.S vaccination and SARS-CoV-2 variants. Study background: Ad26.COV2.S was injected intramuscularly once or twice, 56 days apart.

TCRdb's table, derived via immunoSEQ multiplex PCR, lists solely in-frame clones and lacks some. The sample carries 300,000 to 400,000 clones, roughly 81% recorded once. Treatment specified: about 20 received Ad26.COV2.S at low or high dose, single or two shots; 5 received placebo; per-sample allocation not given. Specimens were obtained on day 63 following the first vaccine or placebo injection. This TCR was recovered from a person between 18 and 65 years old who received the Ad26.COV2.S COVID-19 vaccine or a placebo. The source was peripheral blood, collected in a trial of Ad26.COV2.S vaccine versus placebo.

CDR3 bases: TGTGCCAGCAGCTTACGGACCCTCACGGGTACCGGGGAGCTGTTTTTT. It codes for CASSLRTLTGTGELFF. This chain links TRBV5-5 with TRBJ2-2, with D unresolved. Germline V gene sequence: CDR1 SGHKS, CDR2 YYEKEE (reference sequence). This CDR3 is built from 16 residues. Trimming took 2 bases from V and 5 from J, leaving 16 bases between them.